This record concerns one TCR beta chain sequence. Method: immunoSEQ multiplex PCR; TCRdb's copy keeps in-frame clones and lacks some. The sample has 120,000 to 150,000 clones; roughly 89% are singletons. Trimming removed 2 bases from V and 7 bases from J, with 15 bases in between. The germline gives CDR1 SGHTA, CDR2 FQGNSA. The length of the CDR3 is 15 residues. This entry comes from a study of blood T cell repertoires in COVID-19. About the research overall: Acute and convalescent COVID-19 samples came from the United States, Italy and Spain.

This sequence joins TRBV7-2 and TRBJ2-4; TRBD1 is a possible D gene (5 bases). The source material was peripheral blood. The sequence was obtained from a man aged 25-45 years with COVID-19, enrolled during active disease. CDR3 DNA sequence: TGTGCCAGCAGCTTATCCCTACGCAAGGGGAACATTCAGTACTTC. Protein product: CASSLSLRKGNIQYF.